This TCR beta chain is drawn from a study of T cell changes during pregnancy in multiple sclerosis. This CDR3 contains 15 residues. CDR1 and CDR2 from the germline V gene are SGHDN and FVKESK. J gave up 2 bases and V 4 bases, and 7 bases lay outside the gene matches. Sequencing was performed with immunoSEQ multiplex PCR; in TCRdb, only in-frame clones are kept and a portion is missing. Of around 80,000 clones in the sample, about 93% were seen once. This chain joins TRBV14 and TRBJ2-5, with 7 bases identical to TRBD1. Here the sequenced sample was peripheral blood, taken in the second trimester of pregnancy. This TCR was sampled from a female donor in good health, enrolled as a control in a pregnancy study. CDR3 protein: CASSPLDRVQETQYF. The CDR3 DNA is TGTGCCAGCAGCCCCCTCGACAGGGTTCAAGAGACCCAGTACTTC.